Each of the 28 T cell receptor beta chains below was sequenced from the same sample in a study of regulatory and conventional T cells in RAG deficiency. Sequencing used immunoSEQ multiplex PCR; TCRdb keeps in-frame clones, though not all of them. This table holds 34,000 or so clones, 89% found once. The same specimen was also included in a second study, on regulatory T cells. In that study: Amplification used 52 TRBV primers and 13 TRBJ primers.

The material sequenced was CD8+ T cells sorted from blood. The receptors were sampled from a human donor in good health.

The J gene is TRBJ1-1, the V gene TRBV11-3; D call uncertain. Germline assignment: CDR1 SGHNT and CDR2 YENEEA. The CDR3 is 13 residues long. V was pared by 4 bases and J by 4 bases, with 10 bases between. CDR3: CASSSTQGTEAFF. CDR3 nucleotide sequence: TGTGCCAGCAGCTCCACACAAGGCACTGAAGCTTTCTTT.

The chain links TRBV30 to TRBJ1-6; TRBD1 is a possible D gene (5 bases). Germline lookup yields CDR1 GTSNPN and CDR2 SVGIG (reference sequence). Trimming took 4 bases from V and 7 from J, leaving 20 bases between them. The CDR3 is made up of 16 amino acids. The CDR3 here is CAWTRAGLAPNSPLHF. The DNA for the CDR3 is TGTGCCTGGACACGGGCAGGGCTGGCCCCAAATTCACCCCTCCACTTT.

The rearrangement uses TRBV6-1 and TRBJ1-2; D possibly corresponds to TRBD1 (6 bases). Germline CDR1 is MNHNS and CDR2 is SASEGT. The CDR3 runs to 16 residues. V lost 3 bases and J 7 bases, leaving 21 bases between the germline ends. The CDR3 nucleotides are TGTGCCAGCAGTGAGACGTCCGGGACACCTTTTTCTGGCTACACCTTC. Protein sequence: CASSETSGTPFSGYTF.

The J gene is TRBJ1-2, the V gene TRBV28, with D tentatively TRBD1 (6 bases). The CDR3 spans 14 residues. CDR1 and CDR2 from the germline V gene are MDHEN and SYDVKM. Deletions cut 6 bases from V and 6 bases from J, with 17 bases between. CDR3 DNA sequence: TGTGCCAGCAGCCTGAGACAGGTGTGGGATGGCTACACCTTC. Its translation: CASSLRQVWDGYTF.

The table lists this clone with a few counts. The chain combines TRBV19 with TRBJ1-2; D is ambiguous. Germline values: CDR1 LNHDA, CDR2 SQIVND (reference sequence). The CDR3 extends over 10 amino acids. V was clipped by 4 bases and J by 3 bases, with 0 bases between them. CDR3 in amino acids: CASSNYGYTF. The CDR3 DNA sequence: TGTGCCAGTAGTAACTATGGCTACACCTTC.

This clone is large. This chain joins TRBV19 and TRBJ2-7, with D possibly TRBD1 on 5 matching bases. Per the germline V gene, CDR1 is LNHDA and CDR2 is SQIVND (reference sequence). The germline V and J ends were trimmed by 5 bases and 5 bases, with 16 bases remaining between them. The CDR3 contains 14 residues. This CDR3 reads CASSPPRVPHEQYF. The CDR3 DNA is TGTGCCAGTAGTCCACCCAGGGTTCCCCACGAGCAGTACTTC.

The chain recombines TRBV2 with TRBJ2-2; 10 bases map to TRBD1. J was trimmed by 6 bases and V by 6 bases; bases with no gene match: 7. Germline lookup yields CDR1 SNHLY and CDR2 FYNNEI. The CDR3 has 15 residues. CDR3: CASRPGQGLAGELFF. The CDR3 DNA is TGTGCCAGCAGGCCGGGACAGGGGCTTGCCGGGGAGCTGTTTTTT.

The rearrangement joins TRBV4-2 to TRBJ1-4; 8 bases match TRBD1. After removal of 4 bases from V and 2 bases from J, the junction contained 9 bases not matched to a gene. The CDR3 runs to 17 residues. CDR1 LGHNA and CDR2 YNFKEQ come from the germline V gene. CDR3 in DNA: TGTGCCAGCAGCCTGTCAGGGGGCTTCGAGACTAATGAAAAACTGTTTTTT. Its translation: CASSLSGGFETNEKLFF.

This chain uses TRBV7-9 with TRBJ1-1, with 10 bases aligning to TRBD1. The length of the CDR3 is 16 residues. CDR1 and CDR2 (germline): SEHNR, FQNEAQ (reference sequence). Unmatched junction bases numbered 10, after V lost 5 bases and J lost 4 bases. The CDR3 loop is CASSPRGTGAGTEAFF. In DNA form, the CDR3 reads TGTGCCAGCAGCCCTAGAGGGACAGGGGCGGGCACTGAAGCTTTCTTT. The whole variable domain, filled in from reference TRBV7-9 and TRBJ1-1, reads DTGVSQNPRHKITKRGQNVTFRCDPISEHNRLYWYRQTLGQGPEFLTYFQNEAQLEKSRLLSDRFSAERPKGSFSTLEIQRTEQGDSAMYLCASSPRGTGAGTEAFFGQGTRLTVV.

The chain uses TRBV5-4 and TRBJ2-5, with D perhaps assigned TRBD1 or TRBD2 (5 bases each). The germline V gene encodes CDR1 SGHNT and CDR2 YYREEE (reference sequence). V was trimmed by 3 bases and J by 4 bases, leaving 19 bases between them. This CDR3 is built from 16 residues. The CDR3 DNA sequence: TGTGCCAGCAGCTCAAATTATAGGGGCGGAGGAGAGACCCAGTACTTC. Its translation: CASSSNYRGGGETQYF. Full variable domain (missing parts from reference TRBV5-4 and TRBJ2-5): ETGVTQSPTHLIKTRGQQVTLRCSSQSGHNTVSWYQQALGQGPQFIFQYYREEENGRGNFPPRFSGLQFPNYSSELNVNALELDDSALYLCASSSNYRGGGETQYFGPGTRLLVL.

The chain uses TRBV5-4 and TRBJ2-5; D gene ambiguous. Germline values: CDR1 SGHNT, CDR2 YYREEE (reference sequence). CDR3 length equals 12 residues. Trimming took off 2 bases at V and 5 bases at J, with 7 bases between the two ends. CDR3 bases: TGTGCCAGCAGCTTTGCGCGGGAGACCCAGTACTTC. Translation: CASSFARETQYF.

This chain links TRBV10-3 with TRBJ1-1; possibly TRBD1 for D (6 bases). Trimming cost V 3 bases and J 0 bases, with 8 bases left between them. From germline, CDR1 is ENHRY and CDR2 SYGVKD. The CDR3 extends over 14 amino acids. The CDR3 region has the DNA TGTGCCATCAGTGACAGGGACATGAACACTGAAGCTTTCTTT. Translating it yields CAISDRDMNTEAFF.

The CDR3 reads CASSPPLSASSRTDTQYF. The CDR3 nucleotides are TGTGCCAGCTCACCACCCCTTTCGGCGTCTAGTCGCACAGATACGCAGTATTTT. The chain couples TRBV18 to TRBJ2-3; D gene unclear. The CDR3 has 18 amino acids. Between the trimmed V and J ends, which lost 0 bases and 1 base, there was a span of 17 bases. Germline V CDR1 and CDR2: KGHSH, LQKENI. Filled out from reference TRBV18 and TRBJ2-3, the complete variable domain reads NAGVMQNPRHLVRRRGQEARLRCSPMKGHSHVYWYRQLPEEGLKFMVYLQKENIIDESGMPKERFSAEFPKEGPSILRIQQVVRGDSAAYFCASSPPLSASSRTDTQYFGPGTRLTVL.

This clone was counted a single time. The chain joins TRBV7-3 to TRBJ2-3, with TRBD2 as a possible D gene (6 bases). Trimming pared 1 base from V and 6 bases from J, leaving 8 bases between. Germline V gives CDR1 SGHTA, CDR2 FQGTGA. CDR3 length: 13 amino acids. The CDR3 bases are TGTGCCAGCAGCTTAAATCTAGCGGATACGCAGTATTTT. Encoded protein: CASSLNLADTQYF.

The rearrangement links TRBV19 to TRBJ1-2, with 9 positions matching TRBD1. Germline V gene sequence: CDR1 LNHDA, CDR2 SQIVND (reference sequence). The length of the CDR3 is 14 residues. Losses at the gene ends were 4 bases for V and 8 bases for J; bases not matched to a gene: 8. The DNA for the CDR3 is TGTGCCAGTAGTACCACCGGGACAGGGTCAGGCTACACCTTC. It encodes CASSTTGTGSGYTF.

This rearrangement joins TRBV7-3 to TRBJ2-5, with unresolved D. The V gene lost 0 bases and the J gene lost 4 bases, with 6 bases spanning the gap. Germline V CDR1 and CDR2: SGHTA, FQGTGA. The CDR3 spans 13 residues. The CDR3 bases are TGTGCCAGCAGCTTAACTGGCCTAGAGACCCAGTACTTC. Residues: CASSLTGLETQYF.

V and J are TRBV5-1 and TRBJ1-1; weak D call: TRBD1 (6 bases). The V gene lost 0 bases and the J gene lost 4 bases, with 13 bases spanning the gap. This CDR3 contains 15 residues. Germline V gene sequence: CDR1 SGHRS, CDR2 YFSETQ. CDR3 nucleotides: TGCGCCAGCAGCTTGGGGCCGGGGGCATCCACTGAAGCTTTCTTT. It encodes CASSLGPGASTEAFF.

V is TRBV28 and J is TRBJ1-1, with D hard to call. This CDR3 is 14 amino acids long. Germline-derived CDR1 and CDR2 are MDHEN and SYDVKM. V was cut by 3 bases and J by 4 bases, with 12 bases left in between. The CDR3 loop is CASSFVGLGTEAFF. CDR3 DNA: TGTGCCAGCAGTTTCGTCGGCCTGGGCACTGAAGCTTTCTTT.

The rearrangement uses TRBV4-1 and TRBJ2-7; possible D gene TRBD1, 6 bases. V was cut by 3 bases and J by 5 bases, with 17 bases left in between. The germline gives CDR1 MGHRA, CDR2 YSYEKL. This CDR3 is 15 amino acids long. The CDR3, as DNA: TGCGCCAGCAGCCAGACCGGACGGACAGTTGACGAGCAGTACTTC. Its translation: CASSQTGRTVDEQYF.

The gene calls are TRBV19 and TRBJ1-1; 9 bases are a match to TRBD1. The CDR3 totals 14 residues. Germline loops: CDR1 LNHDA, CDR2 SQIVND (reference sequence). The J segment lost 5 bases and the V segment lost 4 bases, leaving 5 bases of the junction unmatched. The CDR3 nucleotides read TGTGCCAGTAGTACCGGGACAGGGAGAACTGAAGCTTTCTTT. It translates to CASSTGTGRTEAFF.

This chain links TRBV6-1 with TRBJ2-7; D remains unclear. The CDR3 runs to 14 residues. The germline V and J ends were trimmed by 7 bases and 2 bases, with 15 bases remaining between them. Per the germline V gene, CDR1 is MNHNS and CDR2 is SASEGT. The CDR3 DNA sequence: TGTGCCAGCACCGATAGGTGGCAAGCCTACGAGCAGTACTTC. Translation gives CASTDRWQAYEQYF.

This sequence joins TRBV14 and TRBJ2-7, with D maybe TRBD1 (6 bases). Deletions cut 1 base from V and 6 bases from J, with 16 bases between. The CDR3 covers 15 residues. Germline lookup yields CDR1 SGHDN and CDR2 FVKESK. The chain's CDR3 is CASSQGNREVVEQYF. The CDR3 DNA is TGTGCCAGCAGCCAAGGGAACAGGGAAGTCGTCGAGCAGTACTTC.

The V and J genes are TRBV19 and TRBJ1-5; D remains ambiguous. CDR1 is LNHDA, CDR2 SQIVND, per germline (reference sequence). The CDR3 totals 13 residues. V lost 4 bases to trimming and J lost 5 bases, with 9 bases between them. CDR3 nucleotides: TGTGCCAGTAGTACCTCCCCTTATCAGCCCCAGCATTTT. Its protein product is CASSTSPYQPQHF.

The genes are TRBV2 and TRBJ2-2; 7 bases are a match to TRBD2. This CDR3 is 16 amino acids long. Germline lookup yields CDR1 SNHLY and CDR2 FYNNEI. V shed 4 bases, J shed 4 bases, and the junction held 9 bases outside the gene matches. The CDR3 spells CASSVQAGAGTGELFF. CDR3 coding DNA: TGTGCCAGCAGTGTACAGGCGGGAGCGGGCACCGGGGAGCTGTTTTTT.

The J gene is TRBJ2-3, the V gene TRBV6-5; D perhaps matches TRBD1 (5 bases). Germline CDR1 is MNHEY and CDR2 is SVGAGI. Trimming took off 0 bases at V and 2 bases at J, with 12 bases between the two ends. The CDR3 runs 16 residues. The CDR3 coding sequence is TGTGCCAGCAGTTACTCGAAAGGGGTAGCCACAGATACGCAGTATTTT. Residues: CASSYSKGVATDTQYF.

This clone was counted a single time. The chain employs TRBV6-1 and TRBJ1-2; D unresolved. This CDR3 has 13 amino acids. Germline-derived CDR1 and CDR2 are MNHNS and SASEGT. V lost 5 bases and J 3 bases, leaving 10 bases between the germline ends. The CDR3 protein is CASSSQEYYGYTF. DNA for the CDR3: TGTGCCAGCAGTTCCCAAGAGTACTATGGCTACACCTTC.

The chain combines TRBV2 with TRBJ1-3, with unresolved D. CDR3 length: 11 residues. V lost 7 bases, J lost 5 bases, and 6 bases lay in between. Germline V gene lookup returns CDR1 SNHLY and CDR2 FYNNEI. This chain's CDR3 is CASKQRNTIYF. As DNA, the CDR3 is TGTGCCAGCAAGCAGAGAAACACCATATATTTT.

The CDR3 spells CASSDQGLASNEQFF. In DNA form, the CDR3 reads TGCGCCAGCAGTGACCAGGGACTAGCAAGCAATGAGCAGTTCTTC. This chain links TRBV10-1 with TRBJ2-1; 9 bases match TRBD2. The junction had 6 bases not matched to a gene; V was cut back by 3 bases and J by 6 bases. The CDR3 is made up of 15 amino acids. From germline, CDR1 is WNHNN and CDR2 SYGVQD (reference sequence).